This T cell receptor beta chain was identified in a study of blood T cell repertoires in COVID-19. With 2 bases clipped from V and 3 bases from J, the junction kept 4 bases outside the gene matches. The CDR3 has 15 residues. CDR1 is MNHEY, CDR2 SMNVEV, per germline (reference sequence). Sequenced by immunoSEQ multiplex PCR; TCRdb stores in-frame clones only, minus some. The repertoire holds 100,000 to 150,000 clones, with around four fifths as singletons. The receptor's source is a man older than 75 with active or convalescent COVID-19. The gene calls are TRBV27 and TRBJ2-3, with 8 bases matching TRBD2. The sequenced material came from peripheral blood. The CDR3 spells CASSLRRGVTDTQYF. The CDR3, as DNA: TGTGCCAGCAGTTTACGGCGGGGGGTAACAGATACGCAGTATTTT.